A selection of T cell receptor beta chains follows, all from one sample in a study of cytomegalovirus exposure and HLA in healthy donors. TCRdb keeps only in-frame clones here, not all; method: immunoSEQ multiplex PCR. Of about 150,000 clones listed, approximately 72% are singletons. The material sequenced was PBMCs. The origin of the receptors is a woman aged 60-75 years in good health and CMV-seronegative. Both conserved end residues are part of each CDR3. A D gene is named only where the DNA matches it firmly. Some rows mark clone size as missing; the rest say once, few, many or name a class of expanded clone.

d_gene: .
v_gene: TRBV19
j_gene: TRBJ2-5
abundance: once
CDR3aa: CASSPGVGLETQYF
CDR3nt: TGTGCCAGTAGTCCGGGGGTCGGACTGGAGACCCAGTACTTC

d_gene: TRBD1
v_gene: TRBV2
j_gene: TRBJ2-7
abundance: .
CDR3aa: CASSLLAGTAASYEQYF
CDR3nt: TGTGCCAGCAGCCTACTCGCCGGGACAGCGGCCTCCTACGAGCAGTACTTC

d_gene: .
v_gene: TRBV7-9
j_gene: TRBJ2-5
abundance: few
CDR3aa: CASSITGRETQYF
CDR3nt: TGTGCCAGCAGCATAACAGGCCGAGAGACCCAGTACTTC

d_gene: .
v_gene: TRBV5-1
j_gene: TRBJ2-2
abundance: .
CDR3aa: CASSSGSPAGELFF
CDR3nt: TGCGCCAGCAGCTCGGGTAGCCCCGCCGGGGAGCTGTTTTTT

d_gene: TRBD1
v_gene: TRBV7-9
j_gene: TRBJ1-5
abundance: .
CDR3aa: CASSFQGAGSNQPQHF
CDR3nt: TGTGCCAGCAGCTTCCAGGGGGCAGGAAGCAATCAGCCCCAGCATTTT

d_gene: .
v_gene: TRBV7-6
j_gene: TRBJ2-5
abundance: few
CDR3aa: CASSSRRDTQETQYF
CDR3nt: TGTGCCAGCAGCTCTCGGAGGGATACCCAAGAGACCCAGTACTTC

d_gene: TRBD2
v_gene: TRBV19
j_gene: TRBJ2-5
abundance: .
CDR3aa: CASTDGLAGGPGETQYF
CDR3nt: TGTGCCAGTACCGATGGACTAGCGGGGGGGCCGGGGGAGACCCAGTACTTC

d_gene: TRBD1
v_gene: TRBV6-6
j_gene: TRBJ1-2
abundance: .
CDR3aa: CASSHRQGEGYTF
CDR3nt: TGTGCCAGCAGCCACAGACAGGGAGAAGGCTACACCTTC

d_gene: TRBD1
v_gene: TRBV15
j_gene: TRBJ1-4
abundance: .
CDR3aa: CATSRDPRGYEKLFF
CDR3nt: TGTGCCACCAGCAGAGATCCCAGGGGGTATGAAAAACTGTTTTTT

d_gene: .
v_gene: TRBV7-2
j_gene: TRBJ2-2
abundance: .
CDR3aa: CASSSISVAGELFF
CDR3nt: TGTGCCAGCAGCTCTATCAGCGTAGCCGGGGAGCTGTTTTTT

d_gene: TRBD2
v_gene: TRBV7-3
j_gene: TRBJ2-3
abundance: .
CDR3aa: CASSLLVLAGGAPSTDTQYF
CDR3nt: TGTGCCAGCAGCTTACTCGTATTGGCGGGGGGTGCACCCAGCACAGATACGCAGTATTTT

d_gene: TRBD1
v_gene: TRBV6-1
j_gene: TRBJ2-7
abundance: .
CDR3aa: CASSERRGQGAAFSYEQYF
CDR3nt: TGTGCCAGCAGTGAAAGGAGGGGACAGGGGGCTGCGTTCTCCTACGAGCAGTACTTC

d_gene: TRBD1
v_gene: TRBV4-3
j_gene: TRBJ2-3
abundance: few
CDR3aa: CASSQGRGQGEDTQYF
CDR3nt: TGCGCCAGCAGCCAAGGGAGGGGACAGGGGGAAGATACGCAGTATTTT

d_gene: TRBD1
v_gene: TRBV19
j_gene: TRBJ2-2
abundance: .
CDR3aa: CASRKIRGQGGGKFTGELFF
CDR3nt: TGTGCCAGTAGGAAAATCCGTGGACAGGGCGGCGGGAAGTTCACCGGGGAGCTGTTTTTT